This TCR beta chain was obtained from a study of T cell responses to AZD1222 COVID-19 vaccine. Across the study: Pooled samples include second doses given at about 4 or 12 weeks. Study-wide results and caveats: Per reports, nearly half of all spike-specific TCRs target regions that are unmutated in variants. The repertoires were collected only after the peak T cell response.

Per germline, CDR1 LNHDA and CDR2 SQIVND (reference sequence). Trimming at V came to 9 bases and at J to 11 bases, leaving 6 bases not matched to a gene. The CDR3 is made up of 10 amino acids. The repertoire was sequenced with immunoSEQ multiplex PCR; TCRdb's copy has only in-frame clones and lacks some. The sample holds under 130,000 clones; 80% to 90% are singletons and the top ten take 20%. Of note for this clone: What it binds is not known.

The origin of this receptor is an adult in good health. Material: peripheral blood, obtained on day 0 of AZD1222 vaccination. This chain joins TRBV19 and TRBJ1-1; 7 bases are shared with TRBD1. CDR3 bases: TGTGCCAGCAGTGACAGGGTTGCTTTCTTT. This gives the protein CASSDRVAFF.